The 30 T cell receptor beta chains below come from one sample, sequenced in a study of blood T cell repertoires in COVID-19. The table came from immunoSEQ multiplex PCR; TCRdb's copy has only in-frame clones and leaves some out. Among over 450,000 clones listed, 89% were seen once. Sequencing was performed on peripheral blood. These receptors came from a man aged 18 to 29 with COVID-19, enrolled during active disease.

This chain joins TRBV13 and TRBJ1-1; 7 nucleotides agree with TRBD1. With V trimmed by 5 bases and J by 8 bases, 14 bases remained unmatched. CDR1 and CDR2 (germline): PRHDT, FYEKMQ (reference sequence). The CDR3 length is 15 residues. The DNA of the CDR3 is TGTGCCAGCAGCCCATCGGTACCGACAGGGACCGAAGCTTTCTTT. Its protein product is CASSPSVPTGTEAFF.

The chain uses TRBV30 and TRBJ2-7, with TRBD1 identical over 9 bases. Germline assignment: CDR1 GTSNPN and CDR2 SVGIG (reference sequence). CDR3 length: 15 residues. The V gene end was trimmed by 1 base and the J gene end by 0 bases; junction bases not matched to a gene: 4. This CDR3 is CAWSAQGAGSYEQYF. DNA of the CDR3: TGTGCCTGGAGTGCACAGGGGGCGGGCTCCTACGAGCAGTACTTC.

The genes are TRBV2 and TRBJ2-1; D is perhaps TRBD2 (6 bases). Germline V lookup: CDR1 SNHLY, CDR2 FYNNEI. This CDR3 region has 15 residues. V was shortened by 5 bases and J by 6 bases, with 17 bases between the two germline ends. CDR3: CASSNEAGSGNEQFF. Here the CDR3 DNA reads TGTGCCAGCAGTAACGAAGCCGGGAGTGGCAATGAGCAGTTCTTC. Using reference TRBV2 and TRBJ2-1 for the parts outside the CDR3, the full variable domain is EPEVTQTPSHQVTQMGQEVILRCVPISNHLYFYWYRQILGQKVEFLVSFYNNEISEKSEIFDDQFSVERPDGSNFTLKIRSTKLEDSAMYFCASSNEAGSGNEQFFGPGTRLTVL.

V usage is TRBV24-1 and J usage is TRBJ2-2; D possibly corresponds to TRBD1 (7 bases). The CDR3 has 16 residues. Germline V CDR1 and CDR2: KGHDR, SFDVKD. The germline V and J ends were trimmed by 9 bases and 0 bases, with 16 bases remaining between them. The chain's CDR3 is CATGGGQRPNTGELFF. The CDR3 nucleotides are TGTGCCACCGGAGGGGGACAGAGACCGAACACCGGGGAGCTGTTTTTT.

This clone has more than one count but fewer than ten. The chain couples TRBV4-1 to TRBJ1-2, with 10 bases lining up with TRBD1. The CDR3 is 16 amino acids. The germline V gene encodes CDR1 MGHRA and CDR2 YSYEKL. The V and J ends lost 3 bases and 6 bases, in that order; junction bases with no gene match: 10. This CDR3 reads CASSQGQGPLRNGYTF. CDR3 sequence (DNA): TGCGCCAGCAGCCAGGGACAGGGGCCCCTTAGGAATGGCTACACCTTC.

The V call is TRBV7-2, the J call TRBJ2-7, with TRBD1 matching 10 bases. The CDR3 covers 16 residues. Germline loops: CDR1 SGHTA, CDR2 FQGNSA. With 3 bases clipped from V and 2 bases from J, the junction kept 7 bases outside the gene matches. The chain's CDR3 is CASSLTGTGEPYEQYF. CDR3 sequence (DNA): TGTGCCAGCAGCTTGACCGGGACAGGGGAGCCCTACGAGCAGTACTTC.

The rearrangement uses TRBV29-1 and TRBJ2-1, with D maybe TRBD2 (5 bases). Trimming left V 4 bases short and J 5 bases short, with 15 bases between. This CDR3 contains 14 residues. Germline V CDR1 and CDR2: SQVTM, ANQGSEA. The CDR3: CSVVGVKRNNEQFF. As DNA, the CDR3 is TGCAGCGTTGTGGGAGTCAAACGAAACAATGAGCAGTTCTTC.

The J gene is TRBJ2-1, the V gene TRBV30; 10 bases are a match to TRBD2. Per germline, CDR1 GTSNPN and CDR2 SVGIG (reference sequence). CDR3 length equals 15 residues. J gave up 0 bases and V 8 bases, and 7 bases lay outside the gene matches. CDR3 protein: CAVRSSGSSYNEQFF. In nucleotides, the CDR3 is TGTGCCGTAAGGTCTAGCGGGAGCTCCTACAATGAGCAGTTCTTC.

This clone was detected a few times. The rearrangement links TRBV11-2 to TRBJ2-7, with D maybe TRBD1 (6 bases). Germline V gene sequence: CDR1 SGHAT, CDR2 FQNNGV. The CDR3 has 14 residues. V dropped 5 bases and J dropped 6 bases, with 17 bases sitting between them. The CDR3 DNA follows: TGTGCCAGCAGCCCTACAGGGACGGTAGGCGAGCAGTACTTC. It encodes CASSPTGTVGEQYF.

The chain has TRBV20-1 and TRBJ2-5, with TRBD1 matching 7 bases. The CDR3 contains 14 residues. Germline V lookup: CDR1 DFQATT, CDR2 SNEGSKA (reference sequence). Trimming cost V 3 bases and J 3 bases; bases outside gene matches: 7. The CDR3 loop reads CSASRDREKETQYF. CDR3 DNA: TGCAGTGCTAGTAGAGACAGGGAAAAAGAGACCCAGTACTTC.

The J gene is TRBJ2-7, the V gene TRBV6-1; D unclear. Trimming pared 1 base from V and 2 bases from J, leaving 12 bases between. The CDR3 sequence is 15 residues long. Looked up from germline, CDR1 is MNHNS and CDR2 is SASEGT. CDR3 sequence: CASSEVIRSAYEQYF. CDR3 DNA sequence: TGTGCCAGCAGTGAAGTAATCAGGTCAGCCTACGAGCAGTACTTC.

The gene calls are TRBV20-1 and TRBJ1-6, with D unresolved. Trimming left V 3 bases short and J 5 bases short, with 11 bases between. The V gene's germline CDR1 is DFQATT and CDR2 SNEGSKA (reference sequence). The CDR3 covers 14 residues. This chain's CDR3 is CSASGASDNSPLHF. The CDR3 DNA reads TGCAGTGCTAGTGGCGCCAGCGATAATTCACCCCTCCACTTT.

The J gene is TRBJ2-3, the V gene TRBV3-1 (or the pseudogene TRBV3-2); TRBD1 agrees at 8 bases. Germline CDR1 is LGHDT and CDR2 is YNNKEL (reference sequence). This CDR3 region has 16 residues. V shed 4 bases, J shed 3 bases, and the junction held 9 bases outside the gene matches. CDR3 DNA: TGTGCCAGCAGCCGGACCGCAGGGGGCGCGACAGATACGCAGTATTTT. It specifies CASSRTAGGATDTQYF.

The V and J genes are TRBV19 and TRBJ1-3; D is ambiguous. The V gene's germline CDR1 is LNHDA and CDR2 SQIVND (reference sequence). CDR3 length: 16 amino acids. Trimming took off 3 bases at V and 0 bases at J, with 12 bases between the two ends. The CDR3 nucleotides are TGTGCCAGTAGTATCCTCGACTATTCCTCTGGAAACACCATATATTTT. Residues: CASSILDYSSGNTIYF.

The chain joins TRBV2 to TRBJ2-1; 11 positions match TRBD2. CDR3 size: 15 residues. V trimming: 4 bases; J trimming: 3 bases; junction bases outside the gene matches: 2. CDR1 and CDR2 (germline): SNHLY, FYNNEI. The CDR3 DNA reads as TGTGCCAGCAGTGCCGGGACTAGCGGCTACAATGAGCAGTTCTTC. Translating it yields CASSAGTSGYNEQFF.

The chain is built from TRBV11-2 and TRBJ2-7; D remains ambiguous. CDR1 is SGHAT and CDR2 is FQNNGV in the germline V gene. V shed 1 base and J shed 6 bases, with 7 bases lying between them. This CDR3 comprises 12 residues. The CDR3 nucleotides read TGTGCCAGCAGCTTAGTCCGGTCCGAGCAGTACTTC. Translated: CASSLVRSEQYF.

The chain is built from TRBV5-4 and TRBJ2-7; TRBD2 might be the D (5 bases). V was trimmed by 3 bases and J by 0 bases, leaving 10 bases between them. CDR1 and CDR2 (germline): SGHNT, YYREEE (reference sequence). This CDR3 spans 14 amino acids. The CDR3 sequence is CASSYVGSSYEQYF. In DNA form, the CDR3 reads TGTGCCAGCAGCTACGTAGGGAGCTCCTACGAGCAGTACTTC.

The rearrangement joins TRBV29-1 to TRBJ2-3; D is unclear. V was clipped by 5 bases and J by 0 bases, with 15 bases between them. This CDR3 has 15 residues. The germline V gene encodes CDR1 SQVTM and CDR2 ANQGSEA. The CDR3 region has the DNA TGCAGCGTTATCCCTATTTTGCTGAGCACAGATACGCAGTATTTT. Protein sequence: CSVIPILLSTDTQYF.

The V and J genes are TRBV5-1 and TRBJ2-5; D perhaps matches TRBD2 (5 bases). The V gene lost 0 bases and the J gene lost 2 bases, with 14 bases spanning the gap. Per germline, CDR1 SGHRS and CDR2 YFSETQ. The CDR3 totals 16 residues. CDR3: CASSLDRGGSQETQYF. The CDR3 region has the DNA TGCGCCAGCAGCTTGGATCGCGGAGGAAGTCAAGAGACCCAGTACTTC.

The rearrangement uses TRBV7-2 and TRBJ2-7; a possible D gene is TRBD2 (6 bases). Between the trimmed V and J ends, which lost 1 base and 0 bases, there was a span of 13 bases. The CDR3 is 16 amino acids. Germline CDR1 reads SGHTA; CDR2 reads FQGNSA. The CDR3 bases are TGTGCCAGCAGCTTAGGGTTTCTAGCGAACTCCTACGAGCAGTACTTC. It yields the protein CASSLGFLANSYEQYF.

This chain uses TRBV19 with TRBJ2-3, with a weak D call TRBD1 (5 bases). Germline CDR1 reads LNHDA; CDR2 reads SQIVND (reference sequence). The CDR3 has 13 residues. Trimming took off 0 bases at V and 12 bases at J, with 13 bases between the two ends. CDR3 nucleotide sequence: TGTGCCAGTAGTATAGAGGGGCAGTCCCCTCAGTATTTT. As protein: CASSIEGQSPQYF. Based on the CDR3 plus reference TRBV19 and TRBJ2-3, the full variable domain is DGGITQSPKYLFRKEGQNVTLSCEQNLNHDAMYWYRQDPGQGLRLIYYSQIVNDFQKGDIAEGYSVSREKKESFPLTVTSAQKNPTAFYLCASSIEGQSPQYFGPGTRLTVL.

V usage is TRBV5-1 and J usage is TRBJ2-3, with D tentatively TRBD2 (5 bases). The CDR3 is 14 amino acids. Germline values: CDR1 SGHRS, CDR2 YFSETQ. Trimming pared 4 bases from V and 2 bases from J, leaving 11 bases between. The CDR3 loop is CASSRGAVTDTQYF. In nucleotides, the CDR3 is TGCGCCAGCAGCCGGGGAGCGGTCACAGATACGCAGTATTTT. Based on the CDR3 plus reference TRBV5-1 and TRBJ2-3, the full variable domain is KAGVTQTPRYLIKTRGQQVTLSCSPISGHRSVSWYQQTPGQGLQFLFEYFSETQRNKGNFPGRFSGRQFSNSRSEMNVSTLELGDSALYLCASSRGAVTDTQYFGPGTRLTVL.

The chain recombines TRBV6-2 or TRBV6-3 with TRBJ2-1, with 9 nucleotides matching TRBD1. The V gene end was trimmed by 0 bases and the J gene end by 4 bases; junction bases not matched to a gene: 7. This CDR3 is built from 17 residues. CDR1 is MNHEY, CDR2 SVGEGT, per germline. CDR3 in DNA: TGTGCCAGCAGTTACTCCCCCCGGGACAGGGATTACAATGAGCAGTTCTTC. This codes for CASSYSPRDRDYNEQFF.

The chain recombines TRBV27 with TRBJ2-7; 9 bases fit TRBD2. The CDR3 totals 15 residues. With 7 bases clipped from V and 3 bases from J, the junction kept 10 bases outside the gene matches. Germline CDR1 is MNHEY and CDR2 is SMNVEV (reference sequence). This CDR3 is CASMRLAGESYEQYF. Here the CDR3 DNA reads TGTGCCAGCATGAGATTAGCGGGGGAGAGCTACGAGCAGTACTTC.

This sequence joins TRBV4-1 and TRBJ1-4, with D tentatively TRBD1 (5 bases). The germline gives CDR1 MGHRA, CDR2 YSYEKL. V was pared by 6 bases and J by 0 bases, with 17 bases between. CDR3 length: 17 amino acids. CDR3 sequence (DNA): TGCGCCAGCAGAAAGGGGCAGATTACTTCAACTAATGAAAAACTGTTTTTT. Translated: CASRKGQITSTNEKLFF.

V usage is TRBV10-3 and J usage is TRBJ2-7; the match to TRBD1 covers 8 bases. Germline trimming cut 6 bases from V and 6 bases from J; bases unmatched to any gene: 7. In germline, CDR1 is ENHRY, CDR2 SYGVKD. This CDR3 is built from 13 residues. CDR3 loop: CAIREGQDGEQYF. In nucleotides, the CDR3 is TGTGCCATCAGGGAGGGACAGGACGGCGAGCAGTACTTC.

This chain uses TRBV11-3 with TRBJ2-1, with D possibly matching TRBD2 (6 bases). V shed 3 bases and J shed 10 bases, with 19 bases lying between them. CDR3 length equals 15 residues. CDR1 and CDR2 from the germline V gene are SGHNT and YENEEA. CDR3 DNA: TGTGCCAGCAGCTTTGCTCCGGGAGTGGTTGAGGAGCAGTTCTTC. Protein product: CASSFAPGVVEEQFF.

The rearrangement uses TRBV9 and TRBJ1-2; 8 nucleotides line up with TRBD1. From germline, CDR1 is SGDLS and CDR2 YYNGEE. This CDR3 comprises 15 residues. V dropped 3 bases and J dropped 5; count of bases not matched to a gene: 9. The CDR3 DNA reads TGTGCCAGCAGCGGCTCAGGGGGCTTGAATTATGGCTACACCTTC. Its protein is CASSGSGGLNYGYTF.

CDR3 region: CASSQQGASQPQHF. Here the CDR3 DNA reads TGTGCCAGCAGTCAACAGGGTGCGTCTCAGCCCCAGCATTTT. The genes are TRBV6-5 and TRBJ1-5, with D perhaps TRBD1 (6 bases). CDR3 length: 14 residues. V lost 5 bases to trimming and J lost 6 bases, with 14 bases between them. Germline CDR1 reads MNHEY; CDR2 reads SVGAGI.

The chain carries TRBV27 and TRBJ2-2, with a weak D call TRBD2 (7 bases). This CDR3 has 15 amino acids. Trimming stripped 6 bases from V and 1 base from J, with 12 bases between. Germline lookup yields CDR1 MNHEY and CDR2 SMNVEV (reference sequence). The DNA of the CDR3 is TGTGCCAGCAGCCTAGGGGGGGTGAACACCGGGGAGCTGTTTTTT. This encodes CASSLGGVNTGELFF.